A selection of T cell receptor beta chains follows, all from one sample in a study of blood T cells in healthy people across ages. TCRdb called the 5' RACE reads again in MiXCR, with one record for every CDR3 protein. Of approximately 830,000 distinct CDR3 sequences listed, less than 80% were seen once; the top ten hold around a quarter. Material: blood. These TCRs come from a man aged 25 to 40 in good health. Both conserved end residues are part of each CDR3. D genes are given only for firm matches. Clone size appears in some rows only: once, few, many, or a class for an expanded clone.

clone_size,v_call,j_call,d_call,cdr3_nt,cdr3_aa
-,TRBV14,TRBJ2-7,-,TGTGCCAGCAGCCAAGTTTCGACAGGTAACGAGCAGTACTTC,CASSQVSTGNEQYF
-,TRBV25-1,TRBJ2-2,TRBD2,TGTGCCAGCAGCGGGGGGGCCCCCGGGGAGCTGTTTTTT,CASSGGAPGELFF
few,TRBV24-1,TRBJ2-2,TRBD1,TGTGCCACCAGACAGACAGGGGGTAACACCGGGGAGCTGTTTTTT,CATRQTGGNTGELFF
few,TRBV6-2/TRBV6-3,TRBJ1-6,-,TGTGCCAGCAGAGACCCCTCGAAATCACCCCTCCACTTT,CASRDPSKSPLHF
-,TRBV6-2/TRBV6-3,TRBJ2-7,TRBD1,TGTGCCAGCAGTTCCCGGGGACAGGCGACCGGCTACGAGCAGTACTTC,CASSSRGQATGYEQYF
-,TRBV30,TRBJ1-2,TRBD1,TGTGCCTGGAGGGGGGACAGCTATGGCTACACCTTC,CAWRGDSYGYTF
-,TRBV2,TRBJ2-7,-,TGTGCCAGCAGTGAATTAGGGGTAAGGAACTACGAGCAGTACTTC,CASSELGVRNYEQYF
-,TRBV30,TRBJ2-5,TRBD1,TGTGCCTGGGGACAGGGGGAGGAGACCCAGTACTTC,CAWGQGEETQYF
-,TRBV7-2,TRBJ2-1,-,TGTGCCAGCAGCTTAGCGGACACCAACAATGAGCAGTTCTTC,CASSLADTNNEQFF
-,TRBV29-1,TRBJ2-5,-,TGCGGCGTTGTGGGACACCTGGGAGGAGAGACCCAGTACTTC,CGVVGHLGGETQYF
few,TRBV25-1,TRBJ2-1,-,TGTGCCAGCAGTGCCGTGACAATGGCTGAGCAGTTCTTC,CASSAVTMAEQFF
few,TRBV28,TRBJ1-5,TRBD1,TGTGCCAGTAGGACAGGGAGTCAGCCCCAGCATTTT,CASRTGSQPQHF
-,TRBV28,TRBJ2-7,TRBD1,TGTGCCACCGCACTGGACAGGGGGCGCGTCTACGAGCAGTACTTC,CATALDRGRVYEQYF
-,TRBV7-2,TRBJ2-1,-,TGTGCCAGCAGCTTGCAGGGGAACCGACCGGAGCAGTTCTTC,CASSLQGNRPEQFF
once,TRBV6-6,TRBJ2-3,-,TGTGCCAGCAGTTACTCTAGCCCTGGCACAGATACGCAGTATTTT,CASSYSSPGTDTQYF
-,TRBV2,TRBJ2-3,-,TGTGCCTGCCCATCTGGGCCCACCACAGATACGCAGTATTTT,CACPSGPTTDTQYF
-,TRBV7-2,TRBJ2-5,TRBD2,TGTGCCAGCAGCCCTGGTGCTAGCGGGGTTTATTTCCAAGAGACCCAGTACTTC,CASSPGASGVYFQETQYF
-,TRBV29-1,TRBJ2-1,-,TGCAGCGCCCAACCGGGACTGAGGAGTGAGCAGTTCTTC,CSAQPGLRSEQFF
few,TRBV4-2,TRBJ2-7,-,TGTGCCAGCAGCCAAGATCGTTCCATTACGGGCGAGCAGTACTTC,CASSQDRSITGEQYF
once,TRBV3-1,TRBJ2-1,-,TGTGCCAGCACCCGTTCCCGAGACGGAGTAAACAATGAGCAGTTCTTC,CASTRSRDGVNNEQFF
many,TRBV12-3/TRBV12-4,TRBJ1-5,TRBD1,TGTGCCAGCAGTTCGACAGGGGGCAATCAGCCCCAGCATTTT,CASSSTGGNQPQHF
-,TRBV11-2,TRBJ1-2,TRBD1,TGTGCCAGCAGCTTAGTTTTGTCGGACGGCAGGGGGTGGGTAGGAACATTCTATGGCTACACCTTC,CASSLVLSDGRGWVGTFYGYTF
few,TRBV6-6,TRBJ2-1,-,TGTGCCAGCCAGATTAGCGGTCTTGAGTTCTTC,CASQISGLEFF
-,TRBV5-1,TRBJ2-7,-,TGCGCCAGCAGCTCCCCAGGGCAGGGAGTGGGCGGCCATAGCCCTTACGAGCAGTACTTC,CASSSPGQGVGGHSPYEQYF
-,TRBV28,TRBJ2-3,TRBD1,TGTGCCAGCAGAGCCGGAAGACAGGGTATTCCAGATACGCAGTATTTT,CASRAGRQGIPDTQYF
few,TRBV12-3/TRBV12-4,TRBJ2-5,-,TGTGCCAGCAGTCTCTTCAATGAGCAGTACTTC,CASSLFNEQYF
-,TRBV6-2/TRBV6-3,TRBJ2-1,TRBD2,TGTGCCAGCACCGATTGGGGGGGATTCTCCTACAATGAGCAGTTCTTC,CASTDWGGFSYNEQFF
-,TRBV10-3,TRBJ2-1,TRBD1,TGTGCCATCAGTGTACAGGGGGCTGATTTTGGCAATGAGCAGTTCTTC,CAISVQGADFGNEQFF
few,TRBV19,TRBJ1-2,-,TGTGCCAGTAGTTTGAGACAAAGCTATGGCTACACCTTC,CASSLRQSYGYTF
-,TRBV12-3/TRBV12-4,TRBJ2-3,-,TGTGCCAGCAGTCCGGCGGCGAGAGGGGTCGGGACGCAGTATTTT,CASSPAARGVGTQYF
-,TRBV7-7,TRBJ2-1,-,TGTGCTAGCAGCTTAGGCTATCAGGGCGATGAGCAGTTCTTC,CASSLGYQGDEQFF
once,TRBV7-2,TRBJ2-4,TRBD2,TGTGCCAGCAGCCCGGGGGGTAGCGGGGGCCCCCATGAGCAGTACTTC,CASSPGGSGGPHEQYF
-,TRBV20-1,TRBJ2-7,-,TGCAGTGCTAGAGCCTTTAGCACCTACGAGCAGTACTTC,CSARAFSTYEQYF
few,TRBV7-9,TRBJ2-7,-,TGTGCCAGCAGCCCGCGGCCCTACGAGCAGTACTTC,CASSPRPYEQYF
-,TRBV4-3,TRBJ2-1,TRBD2,TGCGCCAGCAGCCAAGTTATGATAGCGGGGCCCTACAATGAGCAGTTCTTC,CASSQVMIAGPYNEQFF
many,TRBV5-1,TRBJ2-7,-,TGCGCCAGCAGCTTACCCAGCTCCTACGAGCAGTACTTC,CASSLPSSYEQYF
-,TRBV7-9,TRBJ2-1,-,TGTGCCACCAATCGGGAAGGGAACGCCTACAATGAGCAGTTCTTC,CATNREGNAYNEQFF
-,TRBV6-6,TRBJ2-3,TRBD2,TGTGCCAGCAGAGAGGACGAGCGGGACCGGATCGCAGATACGCAGTATTTT,CASREDERDRIADTQYF